This TCR beta chain was identified in a study of T cells in Graves' hyperthyroidism and ophthalmopathy (dated by TCRdb to between 2018 and 2020). For the wider study: Peripheral blood samples were taken at initial diagnosis, before any treatment was given. In addition, the study compared T-cell repertoires in thyroid tissue and in blood from several Graves' hyperthyroidism patients. The roughly 100 discovery patients were randomly divided into training and test sets at a 7:3 ratio. Whether ophthalmopathy could be predicted prospectively was tested in an independent validation cohort made up of roughly 19 hyperthyroidism patients plus 17 patients who later progressed to ophthalmopathy. To identify distinguishing TCR V-J signatures, a discovery cohort of 90 to 100 patients was used, comprising approximately 40 with Graves' ophthalmopathy and 57 with stable Graves' hyperthyroidism. TCR Vbeta CDR3 sequencing of approximately 140 peripheral blood samples (around 45 ophthalmopathy, over 70 hyperthyroidism and approximately 17 progressor patients) is reported in the paper. Following sampling, methimazole starting at 30 mg daily was given to hyperthyroidism patients, and high-dose intravenous methylprednisolone was given to ophthalmopathy patients. Here is what the overall study found, with its caveats: During validation, the model predicted progression to ophthalmopathy a median of approximately 6.5 months ahead of onset, with around 71% sensitivity and 72% to 85% specificity. Sample size was not statistically predetermined, and blinding of investigators to group allocation was not performed. A model built on a 13 V-J signature distinguished ophthalmopathy from stable hyperthyroidism, reaching around 90% sensitivity and approximately 83% specificity in cross-validation and 80%/75% in testing. Blood samples also contained most of the expanded thyroid clonotypes (frequency above 0.001), which suggests that blood repertoires may reflect thyroid immune responses.

Amplification of TCR beta CDR3 regions was carried out from RNA transcripts. The TCR CDR3 was subjected to a first round of RT-PCR using the HTBI primer set and the Qiagen OneStep RT-PCR kit. Libraries were constructed in a second round of multiplex PCR, after which size selection and purification were performed. Sequencing of the libraries was done on an Illumina HiSeq2000 using paired-end 100 bp reads. In the source study's methods: Raw data were processed with SOAPnuke, discarding reads with adapters, uncalled bases, mean Phred below 15, or no exact constant-primer or identifier match. High-quality paired reads were merged with COPE v1.2.5, and unique nucleotide sequences were defined as clonotypes. MiTCR v1.1 was used to align clonotypes to the IMGT TRBV, TRBD and TRBJ reference segments. Analysis was restricted to V-J combinations with a frequency above 0.0001, which covered approximately 99% of repertoires. A TCS score was defined as the ratio of F50 (clonal expansion) to E x V (chaos), with BLOSUM62-based TCRdist applied between CDR3 peptides within each V-J. Welch's t-statistics and random forest reduced around 510 V-J features to 10 to 15, which were used in a naive Bayes classifier (R e1071). TCRdb itself trimmed the public reads at Q25 with fastp, ran MiXCR and retained productive beta chains. Rows matching on CDR3 protein sequence are summarized as one entry with the most common DNA and genes. In this record, the V and J calls reflect TCRdb's handling and not the investigators' own analysis. This sample has approximately 620,000 distinct CDR3 sequences in its table, and about 14% of those were observed once. Around 5.4% of the sample rests with the top ten.

The hyperthyroidism patients were between 18 and 65 years old and newly diagnosed, with a disease duration of less than 2 months. Exclusion was applied to patients with uncontrolled infections, other autoimmune diseases, pregnancy or lactation. Diagnoses were established on the basis of clinical symptoms, serum thyroxine and TRAb, thyroid ultrasound, and orbital computed tomography. For progressor patients, blood was drawn at the first diagnosis of hyperthyroidism, before any ophthalmopathy symptoms had appeared. Ficoll-Paque density gradient centrifugation was used to isolate PBMCs from approximately 11 ml of fresh peripheral blood. Progressor patients were first diagnosed with Graves' hyperthyroidism and then developed ophthalmopathy during follow-up. Trizol reagent was used to extract total RNA, and RNA quality was then checked on an Agilent 2100 Bioanalyzer. This clonotype was seen ten or more times. Its recognized antigen is unknown. No per-base quality is available; no much larger clone lies one base away.

Counted from cysteine to phenylalanine, this CDR3 has 14 amino acids. Just CDR3 DNA is preserved here, 42 bases in frame from base 1. V is reduced by 1 base and J by 1 base, leaving a spacing of 7 bases between them. Based on the germline V gene, the CDR1 and CDR2 sequences are SGHTA and FQGNSA. The chain employs TRBV7-2 and TRBJ2-5; the D gene cannot be resolved reliably. Specimen: blood. This clonotype originated in a woman aged 30 to 39 with Graves' hyperthyroidism that later progressed to Graves' ophthalmopathy. CDR3 region: CASSLGLPQETQYF. The nucleotides read TGTGCCAGCAGCTTAGGACTGCCCCAAGAGACCCAGTACTTC.